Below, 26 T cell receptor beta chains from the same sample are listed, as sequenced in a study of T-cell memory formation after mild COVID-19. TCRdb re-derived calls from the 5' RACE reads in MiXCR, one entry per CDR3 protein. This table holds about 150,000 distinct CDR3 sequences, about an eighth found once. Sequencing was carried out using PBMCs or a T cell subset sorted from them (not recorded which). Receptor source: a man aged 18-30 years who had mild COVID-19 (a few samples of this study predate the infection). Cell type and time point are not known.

The CDR3 DNA reads as TGCGCCAGCAGCTCCGGTAGGGAATTCGTGAACACTGAAGCTTTCTTT. Protein product: CASSSGREFVNTEAFF. V is TRBV5-1 and J is TRBJ1-1, with D uncertain. The CDR3 covers 16 residues. The V end was cut by 3 bases, the J end by 0 bases, with 15 bases between. The germline V gene encodes CDR1 SGHRS and CDR2 YFSETQ.

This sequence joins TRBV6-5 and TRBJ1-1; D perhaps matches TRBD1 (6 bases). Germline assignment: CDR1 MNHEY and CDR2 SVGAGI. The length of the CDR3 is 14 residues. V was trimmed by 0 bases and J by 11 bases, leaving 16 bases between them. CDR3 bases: TGTGCCAGCAGTTACTCCGGCCAGGGGCTTGTGGCTTTCTTT. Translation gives CASSYSGQGLVAFF.

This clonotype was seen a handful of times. The CDR3 loop reads CASRQRDIQYF. For the CDR3, the DNA is TGCGCCAGCAGACAGAGAGACATTCAGTACTTC. V usage is TRBV10-2 and J usage is TRBJ2-4; D is uncertain. The CDR3 runs to 11 residues. Trimming shortened V by 6 bases and J by 8 bases, and 8 bases separated the two germline ends. Germline CDR1 is WSHSY and CDR2 is SAAADI.

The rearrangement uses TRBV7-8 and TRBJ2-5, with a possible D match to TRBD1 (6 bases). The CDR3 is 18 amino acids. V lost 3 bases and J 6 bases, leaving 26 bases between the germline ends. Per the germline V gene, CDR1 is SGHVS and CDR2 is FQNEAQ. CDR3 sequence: CASSFVLRGRPRHQTQYF. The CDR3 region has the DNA TGTGCCAGCAGCTTCGTCCTCAGGGGACGACCCCGACATCAGACCCAGTACTTC.

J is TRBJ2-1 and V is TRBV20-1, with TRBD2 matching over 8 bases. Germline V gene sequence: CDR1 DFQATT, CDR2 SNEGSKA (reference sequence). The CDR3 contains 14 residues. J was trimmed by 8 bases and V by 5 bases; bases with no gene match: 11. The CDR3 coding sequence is TGCAGTGCTTCGGGGGGGCGGCTTGTTGATGAGCAGTTCTTC. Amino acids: CSASGGRLVDEQFF.

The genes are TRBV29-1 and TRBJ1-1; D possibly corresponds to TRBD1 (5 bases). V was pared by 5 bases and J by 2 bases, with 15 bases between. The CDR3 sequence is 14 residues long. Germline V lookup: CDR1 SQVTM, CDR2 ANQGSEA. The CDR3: CSVSNWGGNTEAFF. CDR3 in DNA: TGCAGCGTTTCCAATTGGGGCGGCAACACTGAAGCTTTCTTT.

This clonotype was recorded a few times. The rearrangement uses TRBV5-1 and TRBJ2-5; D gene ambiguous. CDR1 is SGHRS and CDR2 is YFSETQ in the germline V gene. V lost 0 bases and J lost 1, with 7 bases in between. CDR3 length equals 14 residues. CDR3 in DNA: TGCGCCAGCAGCTTGGCTTCCAGCCAAGAGACCCAGTACTTC. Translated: CASSLASSQETQYF. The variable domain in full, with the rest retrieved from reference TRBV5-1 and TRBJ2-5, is KAGVTQTPRYLIKTRGQQVTLSCSPISGHRSVSWYQQTPGQGLQFLFEYFSETQRNKGNFPGRFSGRQFSNSRSEMNVSTLELGDSALYLCASSLASSQETQYFGPGTRLLVL.

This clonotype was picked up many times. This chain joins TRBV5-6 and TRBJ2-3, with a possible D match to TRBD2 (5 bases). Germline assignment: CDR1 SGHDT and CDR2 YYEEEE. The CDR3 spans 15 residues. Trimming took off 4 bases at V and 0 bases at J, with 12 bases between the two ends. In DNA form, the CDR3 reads TGTGCCAGCAGCCCGGTCGGGGTGAGCACAGATACGCAGTATTTT. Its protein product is CASSPVGVSTDTQYF.

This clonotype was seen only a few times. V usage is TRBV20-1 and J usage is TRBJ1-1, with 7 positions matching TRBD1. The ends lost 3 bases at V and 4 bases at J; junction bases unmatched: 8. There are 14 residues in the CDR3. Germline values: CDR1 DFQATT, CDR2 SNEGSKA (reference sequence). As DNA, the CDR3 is TGCAGTGCTAGGGGGTTAACAGGGGTCACTGAAGCTTTCTTT. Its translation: CSARGLTGVTEAFF.

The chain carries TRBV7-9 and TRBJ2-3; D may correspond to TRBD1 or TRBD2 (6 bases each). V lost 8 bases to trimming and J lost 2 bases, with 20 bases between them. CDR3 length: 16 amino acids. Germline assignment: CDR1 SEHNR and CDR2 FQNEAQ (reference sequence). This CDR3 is CASSSPTGGVTDTQYF. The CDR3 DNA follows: TGTGCCAGCTCCTCCCCTACCGGGGGCGTCACAGATACGCAGTATTTT.

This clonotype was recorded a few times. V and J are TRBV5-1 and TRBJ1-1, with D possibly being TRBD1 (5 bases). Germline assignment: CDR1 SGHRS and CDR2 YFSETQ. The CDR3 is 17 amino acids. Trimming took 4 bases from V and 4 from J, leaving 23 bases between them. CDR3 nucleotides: TGCGCCAGCAGCCCCGCGGTCGGGAGTGGGGGTGTCACTGAAGCTTTCTTT. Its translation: CASSPAVGSGGVTEAFF.

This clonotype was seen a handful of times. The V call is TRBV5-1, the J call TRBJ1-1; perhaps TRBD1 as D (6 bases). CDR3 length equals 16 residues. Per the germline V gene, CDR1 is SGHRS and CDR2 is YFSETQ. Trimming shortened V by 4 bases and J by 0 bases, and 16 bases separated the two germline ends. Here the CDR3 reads CASSRRGGQVNTEAFF. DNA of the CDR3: TGCGCCAGCAGCAGGAGGGGGGGGCAGGTGAACACTGAAGCTTTCTTT.

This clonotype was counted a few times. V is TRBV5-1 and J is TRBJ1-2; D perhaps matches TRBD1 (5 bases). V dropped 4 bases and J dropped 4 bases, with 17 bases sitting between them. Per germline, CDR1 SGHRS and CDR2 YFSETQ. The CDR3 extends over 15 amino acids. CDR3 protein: CASSTGWGDLYGYTF. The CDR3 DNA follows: TGCGCCAGCAGCACTGGTTGGGGGGACCTCTATGGCTACACCTTC.

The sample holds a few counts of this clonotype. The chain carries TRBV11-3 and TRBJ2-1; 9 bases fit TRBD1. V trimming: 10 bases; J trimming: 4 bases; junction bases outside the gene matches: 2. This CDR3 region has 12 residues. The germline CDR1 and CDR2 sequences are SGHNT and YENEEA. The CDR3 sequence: CATGTGYNEQFF. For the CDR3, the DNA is TGTGCCACCGGGACAGGGTACAATGAGCAGTTCTTC.

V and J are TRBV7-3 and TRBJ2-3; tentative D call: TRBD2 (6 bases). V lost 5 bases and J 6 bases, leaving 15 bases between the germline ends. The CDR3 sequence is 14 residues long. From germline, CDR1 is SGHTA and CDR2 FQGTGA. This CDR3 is CASSKVGTPDTQYF. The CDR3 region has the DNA TGTGCCAGCAGCAAAGTAGGGACTCCGGATACGCAGTATTTT. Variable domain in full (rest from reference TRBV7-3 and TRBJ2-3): GAGVSQTPSNKVTEKGKYVELRCDPISGHTALYWYRQSLGQGPEFLIYFQGTGAADDSGLPNDRFFAVRPEGSVSTLKIQRTERGDSAVYLCASSKVGTPDTQYFGPGTRLTVL.

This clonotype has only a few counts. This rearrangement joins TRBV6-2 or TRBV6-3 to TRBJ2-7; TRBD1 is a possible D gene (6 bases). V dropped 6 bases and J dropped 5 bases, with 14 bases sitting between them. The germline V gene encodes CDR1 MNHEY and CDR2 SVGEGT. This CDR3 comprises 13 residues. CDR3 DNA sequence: TGTGCCAGCAGCATGACAGGAGCCCACGAGCAGTACGTC. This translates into CASSMTGAHEQYV.

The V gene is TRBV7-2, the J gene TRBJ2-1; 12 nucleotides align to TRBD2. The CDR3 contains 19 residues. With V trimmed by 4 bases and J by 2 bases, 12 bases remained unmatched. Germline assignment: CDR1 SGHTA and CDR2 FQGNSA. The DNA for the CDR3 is TGTGCCAGCAGCTATCGACTAGCGGGGGCCCTGGGCCCCTACAATGAGCAGTTCTTC. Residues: CASSYRLAGALGPYNEQFF. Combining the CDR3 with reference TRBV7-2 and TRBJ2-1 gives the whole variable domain GAGVSQSPSNKVTEKGKDVELRCDPISGHTALYWYRQSLGQGLEFLIYFQGNSAPDKSGLPSDRFSAERTGGSVSTLTIQRTQQEDSAVYLCASSYRLAGALGPYNEQFFGPGTRLTVL.

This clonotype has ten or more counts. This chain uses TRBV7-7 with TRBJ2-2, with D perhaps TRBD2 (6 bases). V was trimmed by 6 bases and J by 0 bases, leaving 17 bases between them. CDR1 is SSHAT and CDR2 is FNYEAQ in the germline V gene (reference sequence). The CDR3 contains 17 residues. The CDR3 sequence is CASRPGGAGTNTGELFF. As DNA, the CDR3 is TGTGCCAGCAGACCCGGTGGGGCGGGGACGAACACCGGGGAGCTGTTTTTT.

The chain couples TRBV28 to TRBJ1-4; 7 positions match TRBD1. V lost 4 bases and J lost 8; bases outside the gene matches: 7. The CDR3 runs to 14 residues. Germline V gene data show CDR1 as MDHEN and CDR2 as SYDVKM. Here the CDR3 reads CASSSSGTVEKLFF. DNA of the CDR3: TGTGCCAGCAGTTCGTCCGGGACAGTAGAAAAACTGTTTTTT.

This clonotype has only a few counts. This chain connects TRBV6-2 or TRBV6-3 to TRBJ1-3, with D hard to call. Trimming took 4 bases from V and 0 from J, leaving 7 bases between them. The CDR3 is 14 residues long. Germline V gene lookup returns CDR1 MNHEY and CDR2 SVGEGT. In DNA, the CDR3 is TGTGCCAGCAGTTCCTTTCTCTCTGGAAACACCATATATTTT. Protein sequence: CASSSFLSGNTIYF.

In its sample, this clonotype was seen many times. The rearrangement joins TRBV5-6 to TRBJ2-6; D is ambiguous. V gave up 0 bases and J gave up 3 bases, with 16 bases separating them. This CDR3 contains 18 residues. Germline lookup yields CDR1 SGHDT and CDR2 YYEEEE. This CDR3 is CASSLALGESYGANVLTF. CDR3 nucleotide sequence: TGTGCCAGCAGCTTGGCCTTGGGTGAGTCATATGGGGCCAACGTCCTGACTTTC. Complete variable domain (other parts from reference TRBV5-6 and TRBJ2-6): DAGVTQSPTHLIKTRGQQVTLRCSPKSGHDTVSWYQQALGQGPQFIFQYYEEEERQRGNFPDRFSGHQFPNYSSELNVNALLLGDSALYLCASSLALGESYGANVLTFGAGSRLTVL.

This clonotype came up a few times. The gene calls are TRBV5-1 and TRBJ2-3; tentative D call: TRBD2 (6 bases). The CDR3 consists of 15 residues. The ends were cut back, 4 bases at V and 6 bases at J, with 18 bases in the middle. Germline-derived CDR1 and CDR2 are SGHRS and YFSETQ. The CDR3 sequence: CASSDPGTGPDTQYF. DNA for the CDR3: TGCGCCAGCAGCGATCCGGGGACTGGCCCCGATACGCAGTATTTT.

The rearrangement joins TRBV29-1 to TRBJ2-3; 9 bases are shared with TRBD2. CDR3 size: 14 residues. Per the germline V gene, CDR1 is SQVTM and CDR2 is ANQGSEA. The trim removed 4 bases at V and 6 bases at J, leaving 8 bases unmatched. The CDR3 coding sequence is TGCAGCGTTGTCAGCGGGGGGCTGAGCGATACGCAGTATTTT. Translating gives CSVVSGGLSDTQYF.

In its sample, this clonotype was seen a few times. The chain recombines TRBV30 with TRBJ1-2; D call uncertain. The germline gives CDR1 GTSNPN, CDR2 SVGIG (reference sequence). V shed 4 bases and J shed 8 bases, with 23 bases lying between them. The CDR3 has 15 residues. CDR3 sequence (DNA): TGTGCCTGGATCCGAATTGGGGTACGGTTGCGGGGCTACACCTTC. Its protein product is CAWIRIGVRLRGYTF.

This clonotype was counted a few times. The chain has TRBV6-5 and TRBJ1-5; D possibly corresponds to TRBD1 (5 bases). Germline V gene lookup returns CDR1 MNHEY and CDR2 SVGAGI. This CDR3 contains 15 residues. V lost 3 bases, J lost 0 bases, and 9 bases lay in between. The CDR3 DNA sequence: TGTGCCAGCAGTTATTCACAGGCTAGCAATCAGCCCCAGCATTTT. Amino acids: CASSYSQASNQPQHF.

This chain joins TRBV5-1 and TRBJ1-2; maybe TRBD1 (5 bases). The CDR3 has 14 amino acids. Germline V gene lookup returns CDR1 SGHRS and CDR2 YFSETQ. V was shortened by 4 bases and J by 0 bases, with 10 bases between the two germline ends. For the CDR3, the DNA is TGCGCCAGCAGCCAGGACATGACTAACTATGGCTACACCTTC. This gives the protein CASSQDMTNYGYTF. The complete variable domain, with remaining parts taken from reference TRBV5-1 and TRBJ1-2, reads KAGVTQTPRYLIKTRGQQVTLSCSPISGHRSVSWYQQTPGQGLQFLFEYFSETQRNKGNFPGRFSGRQFSNSRSEMNVSTLELGDSALYLCASSQDMTNYGYTFGSGTRLTVV.